The 15 T cell receptor beta chains below all came from one sample that was sequenced in a study of shared clonotypes between healthy human individuals. Libraries were prepared by immunoSEQ multiplex PCR; TCRdb keeps only in-frame clonotypes and omits some of them. In the table there are around 510,000 clones, approximately 95% of which are singletons. Source material: naive CD4+ T cells sorted from blood. Subset: CD45RA+ positively selected. The receptors shown here come from a woman aged 25-40 years in good health.

The chain combines TRBV28 with TRBJ1-2; TRBD1 might be the D (6 bases). Germline lookup yields CDR1 MDHEN and CDR2 SYDVKM. This CDR3 region has 14 residues. The V end lost 8 bases, the J end lost 2 bases, and 15 bases lay between the germline ends. CDR3 residues: CASSQGGQNYGYTF. The CDR3 region has the DNA TGTGCCAGCTCTCAAGGGGGGCAGAACTATGGCTACACCTTC.

The chain recombines TRBV5-1 with TRBJ1-1; the D gene is possibly TRBD1 (5 bases). Germline-derived CDR1 and CDR2 are SGHRS and YFSETQ. Trimming removed 4 bases at V and 9 bases at J, with 16 bases between. CDR3 length: 13 residues. The DNA of the CDR3 is TGCGCCAGCAGCATAACTCCCCAGGGCCAAGCTTTCTTT. Translated: CASSITPQGQAFF. The entire variable domain, with the rest obtained from reference TRBV5-1 and TRBJ1-1, is as follows: KAGVTQTPRYLIKTRGQQVTLSCSPISGHRSVSWYQQTPGQGLQFLFEYFSETQRNKGNFPGRFSGRQFSNSRSEMNVSTLELGDSALYLCASSITPQGQAFFGQGTRLTVV.

The chain uses TRBV28 and TRBJ2-3, with D unresolved. The CDR3 spans 12 residues. CDR1 is MDHEN and CDR2 is SYDVKM in the germline V gene. Trimming pared 4 bases from V and 5 bases from J, leaving 7 bases between. The CDR3 nucleotides read TGTGCCAGCAGTTCCTTCGAAGATACGCAGTATTTT. Its protein is CASSSFEDTQYF.

This chain joins TRBV18 and TRBJ2-5; no firm D call. The CDR3 covers 13 residues. V lost 3 bases and J 1 base, leaving 6 bases between the germline ends. In germline, CDR1 is KGHSH, CDR2 LQKENI. The CDR3 sequence is CASSPLPQETQYF. CDR3 nucleotides: TGTGCCAGCTCACCCCTCCCCCAAGAGACCCAGTACTTC. The variable domain in full, completed from reference TRBV18 and TRBJ2-5, reads NAGVMQNPRHLVRRRGQEARLRCSPMKGHSHVYWYRQLPEEGLKFMVYLQKENIIDESGMPKERFSAEFPKEGPSILRIQQVVRGDSAAYFCASSPLPQETQYFGPGTRLLVL.

J is TRBJ2-1 and V is TRBV9; 8 bases map to TRBD1. V lost 3 bases to trimming and J lost 3 bases; unmatched junction nucleotides: 11. The CDR3 totals 17 residues. The germline V gene encodes CDR1 SGDLS and CDR2 YYNGEE. CDR3 nucleotide sequence: TGTGCCAGCAGCGAGGCCCAAACAGGGGGTGGCTACAATGAGCAGTTCTTC. Protein product: CASSEAQTGGGYNEQFF.

The chain joins TRBV11-2 to TRBJ2-1; D may be TRBD1 or TRBD2 (5 bases each). The CDR3 sequence is 12 residues long. Germline lookup yields CDR1 SGHAT and CDR2 FQNNGV. Trimming took 5 bases from V and 13 from J, leaving 15 bases between them. CDR3 sequence reads: CASSRSAGDQFF. CDR3 coding DNA: TGTGCCAGCAGCCGCTCCGCCGGGGACCAGTTCTTC.

The chain combines TRBV7-6 with TRBJ1-4, with TRBD1 identical over 7 bases. V gave up 4 bases and J gave up 2 bases; unmatched junction bases: 10. The CDR3 is 17 amino acids. CDR1 and CDR2 from the germline V gene are SGHVS and FNYEAQ. CDR3 loop: CASSSQGPGGTNEKLFF. The CDR3 bases are TGTGCCAGCAGCTCACAGGGGCCTGGGGGGACTAATGAAAAACTGTTTTTT.

The chain carries TRBV28 and TRBJ2-7; 7 bases are a match to TRBD2. V was clipped by 5 bases and J by 4 bases; unmatched bases: 11. The CDR3 runs to 15 residues. Germline values: CDR1 MDHEN, CDR2 SYDVKM. The CDR3 bases are TGTGCCAGCAGTCCGTACCAACTAGCGCGATACGAGCAGTACTTC. It translates to CASSPYQLARYEQYF.

The chain uses TRBV9 and TRBJ1-1; weak D call: TRBD1 (6 bases). CDR3 size: 15 residues. Trimming removed 0 bases at V and 11 bases at J, with 20 bases between. CDR1 is SGDLS, CDR2 YYNGEE, per germline. The CDR3 spells CASSVAGTPPNLAFF. CDR3 coding DNA: TGTGCCAGCAGCGTAGCTGGGACACCGCCGAATTTGGCTTTCTTT.

V is TRBV18 and J is TRBJ1-2; D call uncertain. Germline lookup yields CDR1 KGHSH and CDR2 LQKENI. The germline V and J ends were trimmed by 3 bases and 4 bases, with 12 bases remaining between them. The CDR3 is 14 amino acids. CDR3 DNA: TGTGCCAGCTCACCGACTAACGCCCCCTATGGCTACACCTTC. Encoded protein: CASSPTNAPYGYTF.

The table lists this clone with a count of one. The rearrangement links TRBV28 to TRBJ2-3, with 8 bases fitting TRBD2. The CDR3 runs 15 residues. The V and J ends lost 6 bases and 3 bases, in that order; junction bases with no gene match: 8. Germline values: CDR1 MDHEN, CDR2 SYDVKM. CDR3 nucleotide sequence: TGTGCCAGCAGCACCGGGAGGGCCGGGACAGATACGCAGTATTTT. The encoded protein is CASSTGRAGTDTQYF.

The chain has TRBV11-3 and TRBJ2-1; the match to TRBD2 covers 9 bases. The CDR3 contains 15 residues. Germline CDR1 is SGHNT and CDR2 is YENEEA. Trimming took 5 bases from V and 8 from J; bases not matched to a gene: 10. CDR3 bases: TGTGCCAGCAGCACCCGGACTAGCGTGGGCCATGAGCAGTTCTTC. Translated, it gives CASSTRTSVGHEQFF.

The chain joins TRBV27 to TRBJ2-4, with 14 nucleotides matching TRBD2. V was clipped by 6 bases and J by 7 bases; unmatched bases: 5. CDR1 is MNHEY, CDR2 SMNVEV, per germline (reference sequence). CDR3 size: 15 residues. CDR3 sequence: CASRGLAGGGNIQYF. CDR3 DNA sequence: TGTGCCAGCAGAGGACTAGCGGGAGGTGGGAACATTCAGTACTTC.

This chain connects TRBV28 to TRBJ2-3, with 9 bases lining up with TRBD2. Per the germline V gene, CDR1 is MDHEN and CDR2 is SYDVKM. The CDR3 consists of 16 residues. The V segment lost 5 bases and the J segment 3 bases; nucleotides outside the gene matches: 9. As DNA, the CDR3 is TGTGCCAGCAGTGAAATAGCGGGAGCATGGACAGATACGCAGTATTTT. It codes for CASSEIAGAWTDTQYF.

V gene TRBV11-3 combines with J gene TRBJ1-2, with 7 positions matching TRBD1. The CDR3 totals 17 residues. V lost 5 bases, J lost 3 bases, and 15 bases stayed unmatched. The germline CDR1 and CDR2 sequences are SGHNT and YENEEA. The CDR3 nucleotides are TGTGCCAGCAGCCGACCGCCGGGCAGGGGGGGATACTATGGCTACACCTTC. It encodes CASSRPPGRGGYYGYTF.